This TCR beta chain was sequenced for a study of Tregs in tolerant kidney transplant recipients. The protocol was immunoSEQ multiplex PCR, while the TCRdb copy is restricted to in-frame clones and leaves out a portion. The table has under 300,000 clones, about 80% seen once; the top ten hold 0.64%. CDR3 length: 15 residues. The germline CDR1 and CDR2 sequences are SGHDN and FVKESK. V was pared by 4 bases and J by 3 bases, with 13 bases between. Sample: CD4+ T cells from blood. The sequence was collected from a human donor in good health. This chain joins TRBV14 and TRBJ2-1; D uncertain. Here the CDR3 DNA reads TGTGCCAGCAGCCCCCTCGTGACCATCTACAATGAGCAGTTCTTC. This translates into CASSPLVTIYNEQFF.